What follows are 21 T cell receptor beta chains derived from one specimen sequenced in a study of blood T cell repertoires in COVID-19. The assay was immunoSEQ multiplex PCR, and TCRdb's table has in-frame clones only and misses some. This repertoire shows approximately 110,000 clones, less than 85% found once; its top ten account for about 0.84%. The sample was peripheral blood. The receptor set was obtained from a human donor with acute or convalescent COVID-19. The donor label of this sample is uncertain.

This CDR3 reads CASRDLWRGGTDTQYF. The CDR3 DNA is TGTGCCAGCAGGGATCTCTGGCGGGGGGGTACAGATACGCAGTATTTT. The rearrangement uses TRBV2 and TRBJ2-3, with TRBD2 matching over 9 bases. The V gene end was trimmed by 6 bases and the J gene end by 3 bases; junction bases not matched to a gene: 10. The CDR3 covers 16 residues. Looked up from germline, CDR1 is SNHLY and CDR2 is FYNNEI.

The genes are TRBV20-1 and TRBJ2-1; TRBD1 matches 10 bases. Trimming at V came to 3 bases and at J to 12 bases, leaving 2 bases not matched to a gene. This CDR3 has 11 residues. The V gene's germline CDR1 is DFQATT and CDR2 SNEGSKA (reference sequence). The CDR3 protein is CSARDRGSQFF. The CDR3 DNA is TGCAGTGCTAGGGACAGGGGGTCGCAGTTCTTC.

CDR3: CATSDRGNEQFF. In DNA form, the CDR3 reads TGTGCCACCAGTGACAGGGGAAATGAGCAGTTCTTC. This sequence joins TRBV24-1 and TRBJ2-1; D is perhaps TRBD1 (6 bases). Per germline, CDR1 KGHDR and CDR2 SFDVKD. There are 12 residues in the CDR3. V lost 4 bases and J 7 bases, leaving 7 bases between the germline ends.

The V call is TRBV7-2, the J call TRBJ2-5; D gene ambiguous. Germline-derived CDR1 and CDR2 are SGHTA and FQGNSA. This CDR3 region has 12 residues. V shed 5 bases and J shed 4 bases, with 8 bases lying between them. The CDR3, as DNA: TGTGCCAGCAGCCTGAAGAGAGAGACCCAGTACTTC. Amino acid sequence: CASSLKRETQYF.

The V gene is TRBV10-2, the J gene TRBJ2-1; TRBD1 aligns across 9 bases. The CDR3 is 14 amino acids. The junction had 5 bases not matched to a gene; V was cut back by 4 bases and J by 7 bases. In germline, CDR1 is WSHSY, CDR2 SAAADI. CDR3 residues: CASSVRDRANEQFF. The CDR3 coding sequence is TGCGCCAGCAGTGTTCGGGACAGGGCTAATGAGCAGTTCTTC.

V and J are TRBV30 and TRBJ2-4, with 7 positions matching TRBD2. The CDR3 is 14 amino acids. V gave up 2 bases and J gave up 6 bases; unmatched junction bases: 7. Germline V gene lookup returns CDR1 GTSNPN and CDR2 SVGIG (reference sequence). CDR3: CAWSPGGRSNIQYF. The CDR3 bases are TGTGCCTGGAGTCCGGGGGGACGGTCAAACATTCAGTACTTC.

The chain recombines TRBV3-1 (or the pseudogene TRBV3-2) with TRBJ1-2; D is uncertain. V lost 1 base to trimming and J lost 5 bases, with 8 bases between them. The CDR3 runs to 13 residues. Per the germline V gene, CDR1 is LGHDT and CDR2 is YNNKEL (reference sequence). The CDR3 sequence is CASSQVRGYGYTF. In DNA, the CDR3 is TGTGCCAGCAGCCAAGTTAGAGGATATGGCTACACCTTC.

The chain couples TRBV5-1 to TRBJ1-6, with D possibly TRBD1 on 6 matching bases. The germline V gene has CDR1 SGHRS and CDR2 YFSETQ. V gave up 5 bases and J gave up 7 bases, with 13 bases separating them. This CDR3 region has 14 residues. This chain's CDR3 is CASRWTQGNSPLHF. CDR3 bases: TGCGCCAGCAGGTGGACACAGGGAAATTCACCCCTCCACTTT.

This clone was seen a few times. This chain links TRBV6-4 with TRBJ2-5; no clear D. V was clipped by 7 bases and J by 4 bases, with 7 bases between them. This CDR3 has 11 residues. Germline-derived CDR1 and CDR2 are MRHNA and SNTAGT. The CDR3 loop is CASMLLETQYF. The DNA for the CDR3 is TGTGCCAGCATGTTATTAGAGACCCAGTACTTC.

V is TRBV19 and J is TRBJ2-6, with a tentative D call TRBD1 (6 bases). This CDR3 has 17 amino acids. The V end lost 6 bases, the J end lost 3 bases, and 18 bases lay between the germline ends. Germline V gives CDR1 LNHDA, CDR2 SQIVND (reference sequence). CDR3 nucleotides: TGTGCCAGTAGCATCGCCAGGGGCAAAAGTGGGGCCAACGTCCTGACTTTC. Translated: CASSIARGKSGANVLTF.

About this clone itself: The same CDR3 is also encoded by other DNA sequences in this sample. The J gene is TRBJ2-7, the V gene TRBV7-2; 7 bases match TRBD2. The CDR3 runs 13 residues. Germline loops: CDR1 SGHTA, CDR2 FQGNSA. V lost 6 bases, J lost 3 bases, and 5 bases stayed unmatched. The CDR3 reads CASSFGGSYEQYF. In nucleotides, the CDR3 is TGTGCCAGCAGTTTCGGGGGGAGCTACGAGCAGTACTTC.

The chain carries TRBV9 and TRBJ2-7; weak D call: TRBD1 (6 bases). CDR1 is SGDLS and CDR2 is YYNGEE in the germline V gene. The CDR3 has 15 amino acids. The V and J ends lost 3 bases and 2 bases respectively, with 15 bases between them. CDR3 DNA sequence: TGTGCCAGCAGCGAAACGGCAGGGGTGGCCTACGAGCAGTACTTC. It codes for CASSETAGVAYEQYF.

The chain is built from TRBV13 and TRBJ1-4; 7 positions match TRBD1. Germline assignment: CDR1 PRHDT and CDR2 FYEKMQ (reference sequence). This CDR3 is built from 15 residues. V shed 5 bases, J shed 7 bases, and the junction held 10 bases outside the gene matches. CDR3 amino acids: CASSLRGQGREKLFF. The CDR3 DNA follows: TGTGCCAGCAGCCTTAGGGGGCAGGGCCGTGAAAAACTGTTTTTT.

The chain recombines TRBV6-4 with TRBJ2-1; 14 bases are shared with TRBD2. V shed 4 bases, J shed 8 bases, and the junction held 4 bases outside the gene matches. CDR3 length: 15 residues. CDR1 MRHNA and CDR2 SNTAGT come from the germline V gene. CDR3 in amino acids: CASSAGGLAGDEQFF. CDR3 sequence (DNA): TGTGCCAGCAGTGCGGGGGGACTAGCGGGAGATGAGCAGTTCTTC.

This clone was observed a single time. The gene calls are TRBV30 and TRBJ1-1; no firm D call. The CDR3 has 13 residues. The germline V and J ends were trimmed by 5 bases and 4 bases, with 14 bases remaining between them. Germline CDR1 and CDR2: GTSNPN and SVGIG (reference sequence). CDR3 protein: CAWSRLAGTEAFF. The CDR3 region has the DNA TGTGCCTGGTCTCGTTTGGCAGGCACTGAAGCTTTCTTT.

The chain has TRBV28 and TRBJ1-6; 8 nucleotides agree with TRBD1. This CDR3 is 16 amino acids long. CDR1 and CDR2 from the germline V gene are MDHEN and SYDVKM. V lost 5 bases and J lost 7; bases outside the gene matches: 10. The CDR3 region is CASSTGGAVGNSPLHF. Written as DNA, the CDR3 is TGTGCCAGCAGTACAGGGGGGGCAGTGGGAAATTCACCCCTCCACTTT.

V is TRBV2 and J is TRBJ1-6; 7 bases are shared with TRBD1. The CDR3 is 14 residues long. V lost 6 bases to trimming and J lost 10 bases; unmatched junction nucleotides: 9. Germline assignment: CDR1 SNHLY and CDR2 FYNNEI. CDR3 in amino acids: CASRDRFTRSPLHF. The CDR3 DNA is TGTGCCAGCAGGGACAGGTTTACTCGGTCACCCCTCCACTTT.

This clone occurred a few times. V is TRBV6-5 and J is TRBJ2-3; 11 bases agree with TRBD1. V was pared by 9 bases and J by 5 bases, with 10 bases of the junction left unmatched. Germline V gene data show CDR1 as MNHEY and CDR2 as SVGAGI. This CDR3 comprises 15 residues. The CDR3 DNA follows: TGTGCCAGTAGCCGGACAGGGGGCTTCATAGATACGCAGTATTTT. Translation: CASSRTGGFIDTQYF.

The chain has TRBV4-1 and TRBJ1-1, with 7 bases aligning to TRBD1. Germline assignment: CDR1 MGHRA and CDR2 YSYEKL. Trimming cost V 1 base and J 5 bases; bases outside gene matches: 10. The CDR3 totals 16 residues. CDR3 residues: CASSQGYRGVKTEAFF. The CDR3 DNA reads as TGCGCCAGCAGCCAAGGTTACAGGGGTGTAAAGACTGAAGCTTTCTTT.

CDR3 region: CASRQGYQPQHF. CDR3 coding DNA: TGTGCCAGCAGGCAGGGATACCAGCCCCAGCATTTT. The chain carries TRBV6-5 and TRBJ1-5, with D tentatively TRBD1 (5 bases). Trimming cost V 6 bases and J 7 bases, with 10 bases left between them. CDR3 length: 12 amino acids. Per the germline V gene, CDR1 is MNHEY and CDR2 is SVGAGI.

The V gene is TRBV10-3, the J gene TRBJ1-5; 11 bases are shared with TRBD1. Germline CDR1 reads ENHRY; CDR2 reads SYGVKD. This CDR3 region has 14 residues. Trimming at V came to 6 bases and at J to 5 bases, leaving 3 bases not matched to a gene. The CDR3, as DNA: TGTGCCATCAGGGACAGGGGGCATGATCAGCCCCAGCATTTT. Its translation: CAIRDRGHDQPQHF.